These 29 T cell receptor beta chains originate from one sample sequenced in a study of shared clonotypes between healthy human individuals. Using immunoSEQ multiplex PCR, the repertoire was profiled, and TCRdb retains in-frame clones only, with some absent. The sample has some 2.1 million clones, around 93% seen once. In the naive CD8 group, cells lacked CD45RO and were positively selected for CCR7, so terminally differentiated effector memory CD45RA+ cells were left out. The source material was naive CD8+ T cells from PBMCs. These receptors originate from a young man in good health. Some clones in this sample may be carry-over from other donors' samples.

This clone was recorded once. V gene TRBV7-9 combines with J gene TRBJ2-3; TRBD1 matches 7 bases. CDR1 SEHNR and CDR2 FQNEAQ come from the germline V gene (reference sequence). The V segment lost 7 bases and the J segment 0 bases; nucleotides outside the gene matches: 4. The CDR3 has 14 residues. DNA for the CDR3: TGTGCCAGCATCGCGACAGGGAGCACAGATACGCAGTATTTT. Translation gives CASIATGSTDTQYF. The full variable domain, with the rest looked up from reference TRBV7-9 and TRBJ2-3, is DTGVSQNPRHKITKRGQNVTFRCDPISEHNRLYWYRQTLGQGPEFLTYFQNEAQLEKSRLLSDRFSAERPKGSFSTLEIQRTEQGDSAMYLCASIATGSTDTQYFGPGTRLTVL.

The chain links TRBV19 to TRBJ2-2, with D perhaps assigned TRBD1 or TRBD2 (5 bases each). CDR3 length: 14 residues. In germline, CDR1 is LNHDA, CDR2 SQIVND (reference sequence). V shed 5 bases and J shed 4 bases, with 11 bases lying between them. The CDR3 spells CASSPGDLTGELFF. DNA of the CDR3: TGTGCCAGTAGTCCCGGGGACCTCACCGGGGAGCTGTTTTTT. The full variable domain, completed using reference TRBV19 and TRBJ2-2, is DGGITQSPKYLFRKEGQNVTLSCEQNLNHDAMYWYRQDPGQGLRLIYYSQIVNDFQKGDIAEGYSVSREKKESFPLTVTSAQKNPTAFYLCASSPGDLTGELFFGEGSRLTVL.

V is TRBV14 and J is TRBJ2-1; D possibly corresponds to TRBD2 (6 bases). The germline gives CDR1 SGHDN, CDR2 FVKESK. The V gene lost 0 bases and the J gene lost 8 bases, with 14 bases spanning the gap. The CDR3 has 15 amino acids. The DNA for the CDR3 is TGTGCCAGCAGCCAAGAATGGGGGGTAGGCGATGAGCAGTTCTTC. As protein: CASSQEWGVGDEQFF.

The V and J genes are TRBV2 and TRBJ2-7, with TRBD1 as a possible D gene (6 bases). Germline CDR1 and CDR2: SNHLY and FYNNEI. The V end lost 5 bases, the J end lost 11 bases, and 16 bases lay between the germline ends. The CDR3 contains 12 residues. The CDR3 sequence: CASSTNRVPEYF. The CDR3 coding sequence is TGTGCCAGCAGTACCAACAGGGTTCCAGAGTACTTC. The full variable domain, its missing parts supplied by reference TRBV2 and TRBJ2-7, is EPEVTQTPSHQVTQMGQEVILRCVPISNHLYFYWYRQILGQKVEFLVSFYNNEISEKSEIFDDQFSVERPDGSNFTLKIRSTKLEDSAMYFCASSTNRVPEYFGPGTRLTVT.

The chain couples TRBV27 to TRBJ2-3; TRBD2 aligns across 7 bases. Germline CDR1 reads MNHEY; CDR2 reads SMNVEV (reference sequence). The CDR3 length is 15 residues. V shed 7 bases, J shed 0 bases, and the junction held 7 bases outside the gene matches. The DNA of the CDR3 is TGTGCCAGCAACACGCTAGCGGCAAGCACAGATACGCAGTATTTT. Protein sequence: CASNTLAASTDTQYF.

The chain recombines TRBV7-9 with TRBJ2-2; D might be TRBD2 (6 bases). V was trimmed by 0 bases and J by 6 bases, leaving 14 bases between them. This CDR3 comprises 16 residues. Germline V CDR1 and CDR2: SEHNR, FQNEAQ (reference sequence). The CDR3 sequence is CASSLAPGGIAGELFF. The DNA of the CDR3 is TGTGCCAGCAGCTTAGCTCCGGGCGGGATTGCCGGGGAGCTGTTTTTT.

This chain connects TRBV25-1 to TRBJ1-4; D possibly corresponds to TRBD1 (6 bases). V lost 0 bases to trimming and J lost 8 bases, with 13 bases between them. Germline CDR1 MGHDK, CDR2 SYGVNS. The CDR3 has 15 residues. CDR3 protein: CASSEYGGPGEKLFF. The CDR3 coding sequence is TGTGCCAGCAGTGAATATGGGGGGCCGGGGGAAAAACTGTTTTTT.

The rearrangement links TRBV5-1 to TRBJ2-7, with D possibly called TRBD1 or TRBD2 (6 bases each). The CDR3 sequence is 16 residues long. Trimming removed 0 bases from V and 0 bases from J, with 13 bases in between. CDR1 is SGHRS and CDR2 is YFSETQ in the germline V gene. CDR3 amino acids: CASSLESRGGSYEQYF. CDR3 bases: TGCGCCAGCAGCTTGGAATCCAGGGGAGGCTCCTACGAGCAGTACTTC.

As for this clone: This specimen includes other DNA sequences encoding the same CDR3. The chain is built from TRBV9 and TRBJ2-7; D gene unclear. V lost 4 bases to trimming and J lost 0 bases, with 8 bases between them. This CDR3 has 13 residues. CDR1 and CDR2 from the germline V gene are SGDLS and YYNGEE. The CDR3 DNA reads TGTGCCAGCAGCCCCGGTAGCTCCTACGAGCAGTACTTC. Its protein product is CASSPGSSYEQYF. Full variable domain (remainder filled in from reference TRBV9 and TRBJ2-7): DSGVTQTPKHLITATGQRVTLRCSPRSGDLSVYWYQQSLDQGLQFLIQYYNGEERAKGNILERFSAQQFPDLHSELNLSSLELGDSALYFCASSPGSSYEQYFGPGTRLTVT.

The chain joins TRBV11-2 to TRBJ2-6, with no clear D. Germline CDR1 and CDR2: SGHAT and FQNNGV. This CDR3 is 15 amino acids long. Trimming took 1 base from V and 1 from J, leaving 5 bases between them. The CDR3 DNA reads TGTGCCAGCAGCTTAGGCCGGTCTGGGGCCAACGTCCTGACTTTC. Translating it yields CASSLGRSGANVLTF.

The rearrangement links TRBV27 to TRBJ2-5; possible D gene TRBD1, 6 bases. V lost 1 base and J 1 base, leaving 13 bases between the germline ends. This CDR3 is 16 amino acids long. Per germline, CDR1 MNHEY and CDR2 SMNVEV (reference sequence). The chain's CDR3 is CASSLWSRTVQETQYF. The CDR3, as DNA: TGTGCCAGCAGTTTATGGTCCCGGACAGTCCAAGAGACCCAGTACTTC.

The rearrangement links TRBV6-6 to TRBJ1-1; TRBD1 aligns across 7 bases. Germline V lookup: CDR1 MNHNY, CDR2 SVGAGI (reference sequence). The CDR3 sequence is 12 residues long. The V segment lost 7 bases and the J segment 7 bases; nucleotides outside the gene matches: 6. DNA of the CDR3: TGTGCCAGCAACAACCGGGACAGTGAAGCTTTCTTT. Residues: CASNNRDSEAFF.

The J gene is TRBJ2-1, the V gene TRBV11-1; possibly TRBD1 for D (5 bases). This CDR3 has 13 residues. Germline V gives CDR1 SGHAT, CDR2 FQDESV (reference sequence). With 1 base removed from V and 9 bases from J, the gap between germline ends came to 10 bases. The CDR3 reads CASSLGRQGEQFF. The CDR3 DNA is TGTGCCAGCAGCTTAGGGCGCCAGGGTGAGCAGTTCTTC.

This clone has just one count. The chain recombines TRBV6-5 with TRBJ2-1, with 7 nucleotides matching TRBD2. The CDR3 extends over 15 amino acids. Germline V gives CDR1 MNHEY, CDR2 SVGAGI. The V gene end was trimmed by 2 bases and the J gene end by 6 bases; junction bases not matched to a gene: 7. CDR3 loop: CASSYGGGTGNEQFF. Written as DNA, the CDR3 is TGTGCCAGCAGTTACGGGGGGGGAACGGGCAATGAGCAGTTCTTC.

The V call is TRBV18, the J call TRBJ1-1; no firm D call. Germline V gives CDR1 KGHSH, CDR2 LQKENI. The CDR3 totals 17 residues. V was pared by 0 bases and J by 1 base, with 15 bases between. The CDR3 region is CASSPPSLGAWNTEAFF. The CDR3 region has the DNA TGTGCCAGCTCACCACCTTCGCTTGGAGCGTGGAACACTGAAGCTTTCTTT.

The chain combines TRBV4-1 with TRBJ2-7, with D perhaps matching TRBD1 (6 bases). V gave up 5 bases and J gave up 0 bases, with 14 bases separating them. CDR1 and CDR2 (germline): MGHRA, YSYEKL. This CDR3 has 15 amino acids. The CDR3 protein is CASSWYQGSSYEQYF. The CDR3 DNA follows: TGCGCCAGCAGCTGGTATCAGGGGAGCTCCTACGAGCAGTACTTC.

The chain couples TRBV7-3 to TRBJ2-7; D may match TRBD1 or TRBD2 (5 bases each). The V end was cut by 2 bases, the J end by 2 bases, with 10 bases between. The CDR3 is 14 residues long. In germline, CDR1 is SGHTA, CDR2 FQGTGA. The CDR3 nucleotides are TGTGCCAGCAGCTTATGGCAGGGACCCTACGAGCAGTACTTC. It is translated as CASSLWQGPYEQYF. Complete variable domain (other parts from reference TRBV7-3 and TRBJ2-7): GAGVSQTPSNKVTEKGKYVELRCDPISGHTALYWYRQSLGQGPEFLIYFQGTGAADDSGLPNDRFFAVRPEGSVSTLKIQRTERGDSAVYLCASSLWQGPYEQYFGPGTRLTVT.

This chain connects TRBV7-9 to TRBJ2-2, with D possibly matching TRBD2 (5 bases). The germline V gene encodes CDR1 SEHNR and CDR2 FQNEAQ (reference sequence). The CDR3 runs to 14 residues. V was clipped by 5 bases and J by 1 base, with 8 bases between them. The CDR3 protein is CASSTRGNTGELFF. The CDR3 DNA reads as TGTGCCAGCAGCACCCGGGGGAACACCGGGGAGCTGTTTTTT.

This clone was counted once. CDR3 protein: CASIIGENQPQHF. Written as DNA, the CDR3 is TGTGCCAGCATAATAGGGGAAAATCAGCCCCAGCATTTT. The V call is TRBV28, the J call TRBJ1-5, with D tentatively TRBD1 (5 bases). The germline V and J ends were trimmed by 7 bases and 4 bases, with 11 bases remaining between them. This CDR3 is built from 13 residues. Germline CDR1 MDHEN, CDR2 SYDVKM.

The rearrangement uses TRBV9 and TRBJ1-1; no clear D gene. CDR1 and CDR2 from the germline V gene are SGDLS and YYNGEE. The CDR3 runs to 13 residues. Deletions cut 3 bases from V and 8 bases from J, with 14 bases between. CDR3 coding DNA: TGTGCCAGCAGCGCGACCGGCGTCAGGGAAGCTTTCTTT. It yields the protein CASSATGVREAFF.

The chain has TRBV7-2 and TRBJ2-7, with D perhaps matching TRBD2 (5 bases). V was shortened by 4 bases and J by 3 bases, with 16 bases between the two germline ends. The CDR3 contains 15 residues. Germline CDR1 is SGHTA and CDR2 is FQGNSA. The CDR3 spells CASSSTRGVFYEQYF. CDR3 DNA sequence: TGTGCCAGCAGCTCGACTCGGGGAGTATTCTACGAGCAGTACTTC.

J is TRBJ2-7 and V is TRBV27, with D perhaps TRBD1 or TRBD2 (5 bases each). With 4 bases removed from V and 1 base from J, the gap between germline ends came to 11 bases. The V gene's germline CDR1 is MNHEY and CDR2 SMNVEV (reference sequence). The length of the CDR3 is 14 residues. CDR3 sequence (DNA): TGTGCCAGCAGTTACGGGACGGCTTCCTACGAGCAGTACTTC. It translates to CASSYGTASYEQYF.

This clone came up once. The rearrangement uses TRBV9 and TRBJ2-1; D is undetermined. The CDR3 extends over 16 amino acids. The ends were cut back, 4 bases at V and 6 bases at J, with 20 bases in the middle. Germline V gives CDR1 SGDLS, CDR2 YYNGEE. CDR3 loop: CASSPPTGDYFNEQFF. The CDR3 DNA follows: TGTGCCAGCAGCCCCCCAACTGGGGATTATTTCAATGAGCAGTTCTTC.

V usage is TRBV7-9 and J usage is TRBJ1-2; no definite D call. Germline V lookup: CDR1 SEHNR, CDR2 FQNEAQ (reference sequence). Trimming left V 4 bases short and J 3 bases short, with 15 bases between. The CDR3 runs to 15 residues. The CDR3 DNA is TGTGCCAGCAGCTCGCCGATCTTTTCCCACTATGGCTACACCTTC. It encodes CASSSPIFSHYGYTF. Full variable domain (outside the CDR3, taken from reference TRBV7-9 and TRBJ1-2): DTGVSQNPRHKITKRGQNVTFRCDPISEHNRLYWYRQTLGQGPEFLTYFQNEAQLEKSRLLSDRFSAERPKGSFSTLEIQRTEQGDSAMYLCASSSPIFSHYGYTFGSGTRLTVV.

As to this clone: This same CDR3 is encoded by further DNA sequences in the sample. This chain links TRBV7-3 with TRBJ2-2; unclear D gene. The V gene's germline CDR1 is SGHTA and CDR2 FQGTGA. CDR3 size: 14 residues. V lost 2 bases, J lost 2 bases, and 6 bases lay in between. The CDR3 sequence: CASSLGGNTGELFF. The DNA of the CDR3 is TGTGCCAGCAGCTTAGGCGGAAACACCGGGGAGCTGTTTTTT.

The J gene is TRBJ2-7, the V gene TRBV5-1; 7 bases match TRBD1. The V segment lost 4 bases and the J segment 9 bases; nucleotides outside the gene matches: 4. The CDR3 runs 11 residues. Germline values: CDR1 SGHRS, CDR2 YFSETQ. CDR3 loop: CASSQDRRQYF. As DNA, the CDR3 is TGCGCCAGCAGCCAGGACAGGCGGCAGTACTTC.

The chain couples TRBV13 to TRBJ2-7; the D gene could be TRBD1 or TRBD2 (5 bases each). Germline CDR1 and CDR2: PRHDT and FYEKMQ (reference sequence). This CDR3 is 15 amino acids long. With 1 base removed from V and 3 bases from J, the gap between germline ends came to 13 bases. CDR3 DNA: TGTGCCAGCAGCTTAGTTTCGGGACGGAACTACGAGCAGTACTTC. As protein: CASSLVSGRNYEQYF.

Here the CDR3 reads CATSRDVGRAKNIQYF. The CDR3 region has the DNA TGTGCCACCAGCAGAGATGTCGGCAGGGCTAAAAACATTCAGTACTTC. The chain links TRBV15 to TRBJ2-4, with D perhaps matching TRBD1 (5 bases). The germline V and J ends were trimmed by 0 bases and 4 bases, with 13 bases remaining between them. This CDR3 has 16 residues. Germline values: CDR1 LNHNV, CDR2 YYDKDF (reference sequence).

J is TRBJ1-2 and V is TRBV7-6, with a possible D match to TRBD1 (6 bases). CDR3 size: 14 residues. V dropped 1 base and J dropped 8 bases, with 14 bases sitting between them. CDR1 is SGHVS and CDR2 is FNYEAQ in the germline V gene. The CDR3 DNA is TGTGCCAGCAGCTTAGGTGGGGGCGCGGAAGGCTACACCTTC. Its protein product is CASSLGGGAEGYTF.